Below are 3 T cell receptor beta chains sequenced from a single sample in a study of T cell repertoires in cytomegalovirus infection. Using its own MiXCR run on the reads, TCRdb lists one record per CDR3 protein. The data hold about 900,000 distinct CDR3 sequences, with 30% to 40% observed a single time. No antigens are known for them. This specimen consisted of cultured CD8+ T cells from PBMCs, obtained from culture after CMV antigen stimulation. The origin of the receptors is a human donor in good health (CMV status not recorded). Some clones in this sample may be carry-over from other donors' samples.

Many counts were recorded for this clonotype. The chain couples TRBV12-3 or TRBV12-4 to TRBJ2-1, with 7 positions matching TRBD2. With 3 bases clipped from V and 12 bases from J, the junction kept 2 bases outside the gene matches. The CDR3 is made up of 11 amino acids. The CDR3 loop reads CASSLERGQFF. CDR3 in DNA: TGTGCCAGCAGTTTGGAGCGGGGGCAGTTCTTC.

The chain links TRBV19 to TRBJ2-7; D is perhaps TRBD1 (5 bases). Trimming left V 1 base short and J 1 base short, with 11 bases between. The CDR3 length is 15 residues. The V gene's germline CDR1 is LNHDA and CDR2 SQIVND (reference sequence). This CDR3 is CASSIAAGPSYEQYF. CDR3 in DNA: TGTGCCAGTAGTATAGCGGCAGGGCCTTCCTACGAGCAGTACTTC.

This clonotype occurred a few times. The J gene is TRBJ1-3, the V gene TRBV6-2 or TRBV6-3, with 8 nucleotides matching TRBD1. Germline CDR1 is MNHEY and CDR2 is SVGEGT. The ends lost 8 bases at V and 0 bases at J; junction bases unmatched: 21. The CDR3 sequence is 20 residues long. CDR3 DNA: TGTGCCAGCGGCAAAAACCGGAGACAGGGGAAGGTGGACTCTGGAAACACCATATATTTT. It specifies CASGKNRRQGKVDSGNTIYF.